The entry that follows covers one T cell receptor beta chain sequence. Lacking the conserved final phenylalanine or tryptophan, this CDR3 likely reflects a read error. The DNA is left out, because the CDR3 cannot be placed on it with certainty; the CDR3 is given as TCRdb lists it. The data were obtained in a study of CD8 T cells in Susac syndrome. Reverse transcription of about 0.5 to 1 ug RNA used random hexamers. Via MiXCR, TCRdb re-called the immunoSEQ multiplex PCR reads, giving one row per CDR3 protein. The repertoire holds around 190,000 distinct CDR3 sequences, about 94% seen once, with 0.095% to 0.12% in the top ten. Germline-derived CDR1 and CDR2 are SGHRS and YFSETQ. The length of the CDR3 is 12 amino acids, counting both ends. Sequencing of TCR beta, carried out with a high-throughput approach, was applied to CD8+ and CD4+ T cells from the blood.

Source material: CD4+ T cells from PBMCs. This TCR came from a human donor in good health. The genes are TRBV5-1 and TRBJ2-3; TRBD2 is taken as the D call from the table, unchecked against the DNA. CDR3 sequence reads: CASSTGVIAGLI.